Listed below are T cell receptor beta chains from one sample, sequenced in a study of neoadjuvant anti-PD-1 for oral cavity cancer. Repertoires were generated with immunoSEQ multiplex PCR, while TCRdb's copy carries only in-frame clones and drops some. The sample yields 55,000 to 75,000 clones, 86% seen once. Material: PBMCs, obtained after nivolumab (anti-PD-1) treatment. All receptors come from a person between 35 and 79 years old with oral cavity squamous cell carcinoma. CDR3s include the opening cysteine and the closing phenylalanine or tryptophan. D genes are given only for firm matches. Size is stated for part of the rows, as once, few or many counts, or as a class when the clone is expanded.

CDR3 protein: CASSLYPGPRNTEAFF
CDR3 DNA: TGTGCCAGCAGCTTATATCCGGGACCGCGAAACACTGAAGCTTTCTTT
V gene: TRBV7-3
clone size: .
D gene: .
J gene: TRBJ1-1

CDR3 protein: CASSGYNEQFF
CDR3 DNA: TGTGCCAGCAGTGGCTACAATGAGCAGTTCTTC
V gene: TRBV2
clone size: .
D gene: .
J gene: TRBJ2-1

CDR3 protein: CASSTMGGLYEQYF
CDR3 DNA: TGCGCCAGCAGTACCATGGGGGGTCTTTACGAGCAGTACTTC
V gene: TRBV5-1
clone size: .
D gene: .
J gene: TRBJ2-7

CDR3 protein: CASSEGRWAKNIQYF
CDR3 DNA: TGTGCCAGCAGTGAGGGGCGGTGGGCCAAAAACATTCAGTACTTC
V gene: TRBV6-1
clone size: .
D gene: .
J gene: TRBJ2-4

CDR3 protein: CASSDSGGAYNEQFF
CDR3 DNA: TGTGCCAGCAGTGACTCTGGGGGGGCTTACAATGAGCAGTTCTTC
V gene: TRBV6-4
clone size: .
D gene: .
J gene: TRBJ2-1

CDR3 protein: CASSPPGLQYEQYF
CDR3 DNA: TGTGCCAGCAGCCCACCGGGACTCCAATACGAGCAGTACTTC
V gene: TRBV7-9
clone size: .
D gene: .
J gene: TRBJ2-7

CDR3 protein: CASSIVDSHESNYGYTF
CDR3 DNA: TGTGCCAGTAGTATAGTAGACAGTCATGAGTCTAACTATGGCTACACCTTC
V gene: TRBV19
clone size: .
D gene: .
J gene: TRBJ1-2

CDR3 protein: CASSLDSRGQPQHF
CDR3 DNA: TGTGCCAGCAGCCTCGACAGCCGCGGTCAGCCCCAGCATTTT
V gene: TRBV7-9
clone size: .
D gene: .
J gene: TRBJ1-5

CDR3 protein: CASSQVWASTDTQYF
CDR3 DNA: TGCGCCAGCAGCCAAGTTTGGGCTAGCACAGATACGCAGTATTTT
V gene: TRBV4-1
clone size: .
D gene: .
J gene: TRBJ2-3

CDR3 protein: CASSLASGRGQYNEQFF
CDR3 DNA: TGCGCCAGCAGTCTGGCCAGCGGGAGGGGACAATACAATGAGCAGTTCTTC
V gene: TRBV5-1
clone size: .
D gene: TRBD2
J gene: TRBJ2-1

CDR3 protein: CASTYNPRGHQDNEQFF
CDR3 DNA: TGTGCCAGCACCTACAACCCAAGGGGACACCAGGACAATGAGCAGTTCTTC
V gene: TRBV21-1
clone size: .
D gene: .
J gene: TRBJ2-1

CDR3 protein: CASSPGTSADTQYF
CDR3 DNA: TGCGCCAGCAGCCCTGGGACTTCCGCAGATACGCAGTATTTT
V gene: TRBV5-1
clone size: .
D gene: .
J gene: TRBJ2-3

CDR3 protein: CASSDITSAGELFF
CDR3 DNA: TGCGCCAGCAGCGATATAACTAGTGCCGGGGAGCTGTTTTTT
V gene: TRBV5-1
clone size: once
D gene: .
J gene: TRBJ2-2

CDR3 protein: CASSQPTSGLAKNIQYF
CDR3 DNA: TGCGCCAGCAGCCAACCGACTAGCGGGCTAGCCAAAAACATTCAGTACTTC
V gene: TRBV4-1
clone size: .
D gene: TRBD2
J gene: TRBJ2-4

CDR3 protein: CASSLTVGDSYEQYF
CDR3 DNA: TGTGCCAGCAGCTTAACGGTGGGGGACAGCTACGAGCAGTACTTC
V gene: TRBV7-3
clone size: .
D gene: TRBD1
J gene: TRBJ2-7

CDR3 protein: CASSVTDGGPSGANVLTF
CDR3 DNA: TGTGCCAGCAGCGTCACGGACGGGGGGCCCTCTGGGGCCAACGTCCTGACTTTC
V gene: TRBV7-9
clone size: once
D gene: .
J gene: TRBJ2-6

CDR3 protein: CASRTGLAGFNEQFF
CDR3 DNA: TGTGCCAGCAGGACCGGACTAGCGGGGTTCAATGAGCAGTTCTTC
V gene: TRBV27
clone size: .
D gene: TRBD2
J gene: TRBJ2-1

CDR3 protein: CASKREWDRRAQYSNQPQHF
CDR3 DNA: TGTGCCAGTAAAAGAGAGTGGGACCGCAGAGCTCAGTATAGCAATCAGCCCCAGCATTTT
V gene: TRBV19
clone size: few
D gene: .
J gene: TRBJ1-5

CDR3 protein: CASSSGVPSTDTQYF
CDR3 DNA: TGCGCCAGCAGCTCCGGGGTTCCTAGCACAGATACGCAGTATTTT
V gene: TRBV5-1
clone size: .
D gene: .
J gene: TRBJ2-3

CDR3 protein: CASSLRGGSSYNEQFF
CDR3 DNA: TGCGCCAGCAGTCTCCGAGGCGGGAGCTCCTACAATGAGCAGTTCTTC
V gene: TRBV4-1
clone size: few
D gene: TRBD2
J gene: TRBJ2-1

CDR3 protein: CASWLGGPDNEQFF
CDR3 DNA: TGTGCCAGCTGGTTGGGGGGTCCTGACAATGAGCAGTTCTTC
V gene: TRBV6-1
clone size: .
D gene: .
J gene: TRBJ2-1

CDR3 protein: CASSLTAGPSPDEQYF
CDR3 DNA: TGTGCCAGCAGCTTAACGGCAGGGCCGAGCCCGGACGAGCAGTACTTC
V gene: TRBV7-8
clone size: .
D gene: .
J gene: TRBJ2-7

CDR3 protein: CSVGPQGGLEAFF
CDR3 DNA: TGCAGCGTTGGCCCCCAGGGGGGTCTTGAAGCTTTCTTT
V gene: TRBV29-1
clone size: .
D gene: TRBD1
J gene: TRBJ1-1

CDR3 protein: CASSQGGAFYGYTF
CDR3 DNA: TGCGCCAGCAGCCAAGGGGGGGCTTTCTATGGCTACACCTTC
V gene: TRBV5-1
clone size: .
D gene: .
J gene: TRBJ1-2

CDR3 protein: CASSSFRTAGYGYTF
CDR3 DNA: TGTGCCAGCAGCTCCTTCCGGACAGCGGGCTATGGCTACACCTTC
V gene: TRBV7-9
clone size: few
D gene: .
J gene: TRBJ1-2

CDR3 protein: CASRARFTPGQAGYEQYF
CDR3 DNA: TGTGCCAGCAGAGCTCGATTTACCCCGGGACAAGCAGGATACGAGCAGTACTTC
V gene: TRBV13
clone size: .
D gene: .
J gene: TRBJ2-7

CDR3 protein: CASSVSIKRGDTQYF
CDR3 DNA: TGTGCCAGCAGTGTCTCGATCAAGCGGGGAGATACGCAGTATTTT
V gene: TRBV28
clone size: .
D gene: TRBD2
J gene: TRBJ2-3

CDR3 protein: CASSEDNTGEEHGYTF
CDR3 DNA: TGTGCCAGCAGCGAAGACAATACAGGGGAAGAGCATGGCTACACCTTC
V gene: TRBV5-4
clone size: .
D gene: TRBD1
J gene: TRBJ1-2

CDR3 protein: CASTLRGGRRAFF
CDR3 DNA: TGTGCCAGCACCCTGCGGGGGGGGCGCCGAGCTTTCTTT
V gene: TRBV6-5
clone size: .
D gene: .
J gene: TRBJ1-1

CDR3 protein: CASSQGQGDYEQYF
CDR3 DNA: TGTGCCAGCAGCCAGGGACAGGGGGACTACGAGCAGTACTTC
V gene: TRBV4-2
clone size: once
D gene: TRBD1
J gene: TRBJ2-7

CDR3 protein: CASGRVGGYGYTF
CDR3 DNA: TGTGCCAGCGGGCGGGTTGGGGGATATGGCTACACCTTC
V gene: TRBV7-9
clone size: .
D gene: .
J gene: TRBJ1-2

CDR3 protein: CASSFSGGWRETQYF
CDR3 DNA: TGTGCCAGCAGTTTTTCAGGGGGATGGCGGGAGACCCAGTACTTC
V gene: TRBV27
clone size: .
D gene: TRBD1
J gene: TRBJ2-5

CDR3 protein: CASTPSGTTRYEQYF
CDR3 DNA: TGTGCCAGCACCCCGTCCGGGACTACCCGATACGAGCAGTACTTC
V gene: TRBV4-2
clone size: .
D gene: TRBD2
J gene: TRBJ2-7

CDR3 protein: CASSTSDPLQETQYF
CDR3 DNA: TGTGCCAGCTCGACCTCGGACCCGCTCCAAGAGACCCAGTACTTC
V gene: TRBV6-5
clone size: .
D gene: .
J gene: TRBJ2-5

CDR3 protein: CAISESMYRSNQPQHF
CDR3 DNA: TGTGCCATCAGTGAGTCGATGTATCGCAGCAATCAGCCCCAGCATTTT
V gene: TRBV10-3
clone size: .
D gene: .
J gene: TRBJ1-5

CDR3 protein: CASSSDRLPNTEAFF
CDR3 DNA: TGTGCCAGCAGCTCGGACAGGCTTCCGAACACTGAAGCTTTCTTT
V gene: TRBV7-9
clone size: .
D gene: TRBD1
J gene: TRBJ1-1

CDR3 protein: CASSFQGSTEAFF
CDR3 DNA: TGTGCCAGCAGTTTCCAGGGGTCCACTGAAGCTTTCTTT
V gene: TRBV27
clone size: .
D gene: .
J gene: TRBJ1-1

CDR3 protein: CASSPHAGREQYF
CDR3 DNA: TGTGCCAGCAGTCCCCATGCAGGGCGGGAGCAGTACTTC
V gene: TRBV6-5
clone size: .
D gene: .
J gene: TRBJ2-7

CDR3 protein: CASTTTGGTEAFF
CDR3 DNA: TGTGCCAGCACGACCACAGGGGGAACTGAAGCTTTCTTT
V gene: TRBV2
clone size: .
D gene: TRBD1
J gene: TRBJ1-1

CDR3 protein: CASSQGRGRYEQYF
CDR3 DNA: TGTGCCAGCAGCCAAGGTAGGGGACGGTACGAGCAGTACTTC
V gene: TRBV4-2
clone size: .
D gene: .
J gene: TRBJ2-7

CDR3 protein: CASSPRTLLAGQETQYF
CDR3 DNA: TGTGCCAGCAGCCCCCGCACACTCCTAGCGGGACAAGAGACCCAGTACTTC
V gene: TRBV9
clone size: few
D gene: TRBD2
J gene: TRBJ2-5

CDR3 protein: CASSATGRGSGNTIYF
CDR3 DNA: TGTGCCAGCAGCGCGACGGGCAGGGGCTCCGGAAACACCATATATTTT
V gene: TRBV7-3
clone size: .
D gene: .
J gene: TRBJ1-3